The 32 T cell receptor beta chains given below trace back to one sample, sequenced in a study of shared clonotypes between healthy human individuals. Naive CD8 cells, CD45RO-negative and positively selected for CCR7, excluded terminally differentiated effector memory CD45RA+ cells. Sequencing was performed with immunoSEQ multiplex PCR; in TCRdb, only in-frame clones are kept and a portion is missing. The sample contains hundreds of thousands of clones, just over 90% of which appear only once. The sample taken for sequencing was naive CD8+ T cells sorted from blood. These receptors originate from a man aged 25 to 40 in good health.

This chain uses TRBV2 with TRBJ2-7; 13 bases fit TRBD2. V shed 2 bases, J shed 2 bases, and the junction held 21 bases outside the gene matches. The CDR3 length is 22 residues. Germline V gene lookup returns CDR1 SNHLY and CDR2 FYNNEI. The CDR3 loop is CASSESRIPGLAGKRMTYEQYF. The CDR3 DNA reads TGTGCCAGCAGTGAATCACGGATACCGGGACTAGCGGGAAAGAGAATGACCTACGAGCAGTACTTC.

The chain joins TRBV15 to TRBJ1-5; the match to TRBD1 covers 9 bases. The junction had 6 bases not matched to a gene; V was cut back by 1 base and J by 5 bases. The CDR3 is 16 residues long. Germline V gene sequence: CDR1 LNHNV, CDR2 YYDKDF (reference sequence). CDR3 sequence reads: CATSRVGTGRYQPQHF. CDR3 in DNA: TGTGCCACCAGCAGAGTTGGGACAGGGCGATATCAGCCCCAGCATTTT.

As DNA, the CDR3 is TGTGCCAGCAGCTTAGGGCGGGGCCAAGGGACAGATACGCAGTATTTT. It translates to CASSLGRGQGTDTQYF. This chain joins TRBV11-3 and TRBJ2-3, with D perhaps TRBD2 (6 bases). Trimming took 1 base from V and 3 from J, leaving 14 bases between them. CDR1 SGHNT and CDR2 YENEEA come from the germline V gene. This CDR3 contains 16 residues.

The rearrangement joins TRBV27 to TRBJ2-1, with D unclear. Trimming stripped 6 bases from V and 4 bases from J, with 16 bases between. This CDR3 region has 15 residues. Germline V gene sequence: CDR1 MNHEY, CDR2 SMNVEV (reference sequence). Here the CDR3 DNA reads TGTGCCAGCAGCATTTTACCGACCCGTTACAATGAGCAGTTCTTC. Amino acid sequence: CASSILPTRYNEQFF.

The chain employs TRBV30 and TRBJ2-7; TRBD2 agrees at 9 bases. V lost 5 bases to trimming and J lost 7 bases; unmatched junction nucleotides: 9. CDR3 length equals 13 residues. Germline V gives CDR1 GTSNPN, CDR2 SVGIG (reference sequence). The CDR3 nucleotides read TGTGCCTGGGGGGAGGGGACTAGCTCTGAGCAGTACTTC. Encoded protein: CAWGEGTSSEQYF.

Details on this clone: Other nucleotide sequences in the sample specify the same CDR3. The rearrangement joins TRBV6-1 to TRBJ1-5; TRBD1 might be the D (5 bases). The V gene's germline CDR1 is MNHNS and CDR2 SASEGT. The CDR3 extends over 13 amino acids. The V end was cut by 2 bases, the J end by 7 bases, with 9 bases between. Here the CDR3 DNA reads TGTGCCAGCAGTGAATGGGGGAGCCAGCCCCAGCATTTT. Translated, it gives CASSEWGSQPQHF.

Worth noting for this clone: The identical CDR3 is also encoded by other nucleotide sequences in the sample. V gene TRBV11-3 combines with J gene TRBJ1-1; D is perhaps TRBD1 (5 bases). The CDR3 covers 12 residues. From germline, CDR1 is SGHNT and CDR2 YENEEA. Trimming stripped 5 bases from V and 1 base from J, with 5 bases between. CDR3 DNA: TGTGCCAGCAGCCAGGGGAACACTGAAGCTTTCTTT. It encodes CASSQGNTEAFF.

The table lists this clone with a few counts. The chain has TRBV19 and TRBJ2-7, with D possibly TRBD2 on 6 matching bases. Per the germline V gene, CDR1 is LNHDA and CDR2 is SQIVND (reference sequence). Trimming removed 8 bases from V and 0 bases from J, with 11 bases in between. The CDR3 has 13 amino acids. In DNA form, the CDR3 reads TGTGCCAGTTCGGGGACTGCCTCCTACGAGCAGTACTTC. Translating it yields CASSGTASYEQYF.

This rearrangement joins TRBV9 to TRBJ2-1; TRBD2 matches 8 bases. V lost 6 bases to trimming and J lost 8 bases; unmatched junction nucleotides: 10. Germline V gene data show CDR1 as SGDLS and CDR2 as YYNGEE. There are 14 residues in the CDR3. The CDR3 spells CASTPGLATDEQFF. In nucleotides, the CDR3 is TGTGCCAGCACCCCCGGACTAGCTACGGATGAGCAGTTCTTC.

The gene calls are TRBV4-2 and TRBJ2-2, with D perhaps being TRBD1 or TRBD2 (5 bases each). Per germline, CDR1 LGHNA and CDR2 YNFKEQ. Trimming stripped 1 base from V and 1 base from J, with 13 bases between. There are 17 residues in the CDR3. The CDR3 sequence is CASSQAEWDLNTGELFF. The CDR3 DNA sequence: TGTGCCAGCAGCCAAGCCGAATGGGACCTGAACACCGGGGAGCTGTTTTTT.

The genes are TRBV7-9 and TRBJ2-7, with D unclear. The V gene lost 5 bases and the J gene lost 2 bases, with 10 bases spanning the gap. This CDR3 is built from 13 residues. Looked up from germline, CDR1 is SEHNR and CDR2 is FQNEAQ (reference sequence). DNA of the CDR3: TGTGCCAGCAGCCTTGGTAGTACCTACGAGCAGTACTTC. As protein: CASSLGSTYEQYF.

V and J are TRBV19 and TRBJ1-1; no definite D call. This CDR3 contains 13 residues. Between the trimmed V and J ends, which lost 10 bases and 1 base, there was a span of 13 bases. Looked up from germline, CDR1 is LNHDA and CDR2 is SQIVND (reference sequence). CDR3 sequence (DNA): TGTGCCACGAGCCCGGAGGAGAACACTGAAGCTTTCTTT. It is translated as CATSPEENTEAFF.

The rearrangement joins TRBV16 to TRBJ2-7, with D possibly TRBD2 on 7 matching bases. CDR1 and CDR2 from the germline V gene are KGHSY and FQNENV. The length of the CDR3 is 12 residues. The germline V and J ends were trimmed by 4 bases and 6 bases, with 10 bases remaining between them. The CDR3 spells CASSRGGAEQYF. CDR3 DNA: TGTGCCAGCAGCCGAGGGGGGGCCGAGCAGTACTTC.

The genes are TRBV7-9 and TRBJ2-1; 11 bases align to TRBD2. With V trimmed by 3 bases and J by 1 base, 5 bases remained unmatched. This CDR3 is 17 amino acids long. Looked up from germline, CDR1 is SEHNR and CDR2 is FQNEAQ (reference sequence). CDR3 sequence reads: CASSLTSGKGSYNEQFF. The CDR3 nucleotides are TGTGCCAGCAGCTTGACTAGCGGGAAGGGTTCCTACAATGAGCAGTTCTTC.

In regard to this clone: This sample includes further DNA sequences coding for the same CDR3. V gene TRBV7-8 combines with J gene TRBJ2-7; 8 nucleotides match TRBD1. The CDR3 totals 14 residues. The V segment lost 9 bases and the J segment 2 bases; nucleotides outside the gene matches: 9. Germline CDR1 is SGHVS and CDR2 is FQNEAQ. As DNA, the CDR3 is TGTGCCAGTAGCGCGCCGGGACAGGCCTACGAGCAGTACTTC. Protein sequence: CASSAPGQAYEQYF.

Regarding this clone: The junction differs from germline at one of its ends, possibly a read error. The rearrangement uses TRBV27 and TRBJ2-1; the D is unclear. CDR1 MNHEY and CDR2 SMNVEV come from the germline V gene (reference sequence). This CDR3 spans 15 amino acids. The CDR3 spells CASSLSGSIDNEQFF. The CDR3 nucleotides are TGTGCCAGCAGTCTATCCGGGTCTATCGACAATGAGCAGTTCTTC.

The CDR3, as DNA: TGTGCCAGCAGCTTAGGAGACAGGGGTAGTGAGCAGTACTTC. Translating gives CASSLGDRGSEQYF. The chain recombines TRBV7-6 with TRBJ2-7; 8 nucleotides line up with TRBD1. The V gene end was trimmed by 1 base and the J gene end by 7 bases; junction bases not matched to a gene: 6. CDR1 and CDR2 from the germline V gene are SGHVS and FNYEAQ. This CDR3 comprises 14 residues.

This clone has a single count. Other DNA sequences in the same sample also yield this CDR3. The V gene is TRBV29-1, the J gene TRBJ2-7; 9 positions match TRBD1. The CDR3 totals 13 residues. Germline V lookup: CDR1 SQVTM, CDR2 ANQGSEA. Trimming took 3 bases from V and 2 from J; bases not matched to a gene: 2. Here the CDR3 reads CSVEGQGAYEQYF. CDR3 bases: TGCAGCGTTGAGGGACAGGGAGCCTACGAGCAGTACTTC.

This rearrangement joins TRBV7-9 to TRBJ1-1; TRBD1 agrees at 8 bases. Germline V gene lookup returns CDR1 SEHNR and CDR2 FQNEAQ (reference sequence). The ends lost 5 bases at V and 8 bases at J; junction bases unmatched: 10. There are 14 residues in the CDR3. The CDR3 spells CASSHPGGAREAFF. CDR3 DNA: TGTGCCAGCAGCCACCCAGGGGGCGCGAGGGAAGCTTTCTTT.

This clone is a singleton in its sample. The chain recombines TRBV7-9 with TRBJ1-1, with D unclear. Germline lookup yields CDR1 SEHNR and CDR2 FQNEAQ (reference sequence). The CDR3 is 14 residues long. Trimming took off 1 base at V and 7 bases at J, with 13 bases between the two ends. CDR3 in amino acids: CASSLDGRSLEAFF. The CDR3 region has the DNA TGTGCCAGCAGCTTAGATGGGCGCTCCCTTGAAGCTTTCTTT.

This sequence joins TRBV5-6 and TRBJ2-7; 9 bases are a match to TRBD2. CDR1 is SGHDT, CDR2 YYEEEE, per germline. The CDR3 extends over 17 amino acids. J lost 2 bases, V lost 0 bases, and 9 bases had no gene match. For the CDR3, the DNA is TGTGCCAGCAGCTTGGACTACGCGGGAGGGCCTACCTACGAGCAGTACTTC. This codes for CASSLDYAGGPTYEQYF. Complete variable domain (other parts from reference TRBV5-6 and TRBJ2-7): DAGVTQSPTHLIKTRGQQVTLRCSPKSGHDTVSWYQQALGQGPQFIFQYYEEEERQRGNFPDRFSGHQFPNYSSELNVNALLLGDSALYLCASSLDYAGGPTYEQYFGPGTRLTVT.

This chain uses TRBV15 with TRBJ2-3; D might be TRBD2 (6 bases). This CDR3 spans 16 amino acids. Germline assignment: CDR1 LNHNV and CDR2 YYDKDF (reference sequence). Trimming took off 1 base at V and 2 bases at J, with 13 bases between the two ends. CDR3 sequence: CATSRGGERFTDTQYF. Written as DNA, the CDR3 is TGTGCCACCAGCAGAGGGGGGGAGCGGTTCACAGATACGCAGTATTTT.

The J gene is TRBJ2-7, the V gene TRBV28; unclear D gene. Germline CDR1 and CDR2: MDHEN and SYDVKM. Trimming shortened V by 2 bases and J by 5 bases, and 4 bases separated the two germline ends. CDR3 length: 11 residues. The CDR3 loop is CASSLVDEQYF. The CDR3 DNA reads TGTGCCAGCAGTTTAGTGGACGAGCAGTACTTC.

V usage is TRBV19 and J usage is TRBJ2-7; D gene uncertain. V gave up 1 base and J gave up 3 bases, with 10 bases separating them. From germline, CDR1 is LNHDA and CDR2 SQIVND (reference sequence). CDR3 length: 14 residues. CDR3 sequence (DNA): TGTGCCAGTAGTATAGGCCCGGAAGGCTACGAGCAGTACTTC. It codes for CASSIGPEGYEQYF. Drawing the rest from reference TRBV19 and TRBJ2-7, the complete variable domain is DGGITQSPKYLFRKEGQNVTLSCEQNLNHDAMYWYRQDPGQGLRLIYYSQIVNDFQKGDIAEGYSVSREKKESFPLTVTSAQKNPTAFYLCASSIGPEGYEQYFGPGTRLTVT.

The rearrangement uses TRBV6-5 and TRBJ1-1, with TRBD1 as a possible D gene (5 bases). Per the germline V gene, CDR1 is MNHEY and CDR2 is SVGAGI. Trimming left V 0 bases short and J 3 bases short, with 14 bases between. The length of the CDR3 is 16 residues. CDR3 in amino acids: CASSYSIQGRDTEAFF. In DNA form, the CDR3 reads TGTGCCAGCAGTTACTCGATCCAGGGAAGGGACACTGAAGCTTTCTTT.

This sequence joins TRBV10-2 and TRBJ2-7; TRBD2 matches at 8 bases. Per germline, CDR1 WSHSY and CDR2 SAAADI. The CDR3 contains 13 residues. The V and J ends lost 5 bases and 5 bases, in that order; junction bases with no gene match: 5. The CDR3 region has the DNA TGCGCCAGCAGTCGAACGGGAGGGGACGAGCAGTACTTC. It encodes CASSRTGGDEQYF.

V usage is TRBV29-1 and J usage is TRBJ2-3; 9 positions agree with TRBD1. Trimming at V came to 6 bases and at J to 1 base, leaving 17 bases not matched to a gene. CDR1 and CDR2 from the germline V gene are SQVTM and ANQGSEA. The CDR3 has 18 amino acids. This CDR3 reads CSVMPGTGKEGGTDTQYF. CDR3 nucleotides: TGCAGCGTCATGCCCGGGACAGGGAAGGAGGGGGGCACAGATACGCAGTATTTT.

CDR3 nucleotides: TGTGCCAGCAGCTTGTTCCGGGACTCTGAATCCACAGATACGCAGTATTTT. Protein: CASSLFRDSESTDTQYF. The chain carries TRBV5-4 and TRBJ2-3, with D maybe TRBD2 (6 bases). The CDR3 contains 17 residues. Germline V lookup: CDR1 SGHNT, CDR2 YYREEE (reference sequence). Trimming cost V 1 base and J 2 bases, with 17 bases left between them.

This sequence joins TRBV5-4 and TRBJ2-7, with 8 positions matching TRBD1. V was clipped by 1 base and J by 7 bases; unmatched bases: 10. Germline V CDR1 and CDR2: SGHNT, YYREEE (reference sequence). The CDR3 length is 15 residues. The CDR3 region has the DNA TGTGCCAGCAGCTTGCGGGACAGGATTATAGTTGAGCAGTACTTC. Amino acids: CASSLRDRIIVEQYF.

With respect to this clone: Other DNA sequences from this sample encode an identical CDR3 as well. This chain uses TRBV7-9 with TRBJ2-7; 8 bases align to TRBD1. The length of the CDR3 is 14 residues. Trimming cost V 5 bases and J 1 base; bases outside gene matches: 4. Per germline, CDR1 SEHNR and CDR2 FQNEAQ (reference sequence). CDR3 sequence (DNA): TGTGCCAGCAGCCCGCGGACAGGGTCCTACGAGCAGTACTTC. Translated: CASSPRTGSYEQYF.

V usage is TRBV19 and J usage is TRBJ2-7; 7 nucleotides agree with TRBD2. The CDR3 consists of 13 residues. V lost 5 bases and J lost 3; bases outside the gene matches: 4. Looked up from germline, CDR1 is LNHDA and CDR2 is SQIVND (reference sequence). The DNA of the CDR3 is TGTGCCAGTAGTGAGCGGGATGGCTACGAGCAGTACTTC. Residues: CASSERDGYEQYF.

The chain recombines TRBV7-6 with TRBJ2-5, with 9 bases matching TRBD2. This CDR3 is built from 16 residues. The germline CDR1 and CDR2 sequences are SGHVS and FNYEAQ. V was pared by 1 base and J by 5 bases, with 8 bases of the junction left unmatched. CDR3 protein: CASSLGLAGGAETQYF. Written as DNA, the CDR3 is TGTGCCAGCAGCTTAGGGCTTGCGGGAGGGGCGGAGACCCAGTACTTC. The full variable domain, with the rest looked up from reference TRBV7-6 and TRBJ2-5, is GAGVSQSPRYKVTKRGQDVALRCDPISGHVSLYWYRQALGQGPEFLTYFNYEAQQDKSGLPNDRFSAERPEGSISTLTIQRTEQRDSAMYRCASSLGLAGGAETQYFGPGTRLLVL.